This T cell receptor beta chain was profiled in a study of cytomegalovirus exposure and HLA in healthy donors. Study-level information: In an early release, HLA-typed donors contributed some 80 million unique TCR sequences. The study, taken as a whole, reports: There were reportedly fewer N-insertions in an Asian-associated ancestry cluster than the roughly 670-donor mean, in a later analysis.

CDR3 size: 14 residues. The germline gives CDR1 SGHDT, CDR2 YYEEEE. With V trimmed by 0 bases and J by 2 bases, 1 base remained unmatched. Primers included in the PCR were 60 Vbeta and 13 Jbeta primers. Clones were sequenced by immunoSEQ multiplex PCR, and TCRdb holds only the in-frame ones, with some missing. Of a few hundred thousand clones in the sample, roughly 80% were seen once. Note on this clone: Antigen specificity is unknown.

The chain links TRBV5-6 to TRBJ2-5, with 7 nucleotides matching TRBD2. The source material was PBMCs. The source is a man in his forties or fifties in good health and CMV-seronegative. CDR3: CASSLAGGQETQYF. CDR3 bases: TGTGCCAGCAGCTTGGCGGGGGGTCAAGAGACCCAGTACTTC.